This T cell receptor beta chain was documented in a study of human thymus T cells. Whole-study results and caveats: Biased V and J segment usage appeared in thymus and peripheral blood. A high degree of thymic repertoire overlap among unrelated individuals was reported in related research.

Clones were sequenced by immunoSEQ multiplex PCR, and TCRdb holds only the in-frame ones, with some missing. The sample gives about 130,000 clones, about 94% of which show up once; 0.02% to 0.03% is in the top ten. The source of the thymus tissue was resections taken during corrective heart surgery. The people who donated were healthy Finnish babies having corrective surgery for congenital heart defects. Germline CDR1 is MNHNS and CDR2 is SASEGT. The CDR3 is 15 residues long. The V end lost 3 bases, the J end lost 4 bases, and 15 bases lay between the germline ends. A note on this clone: The antigen is undetermined.

This sequence joins TRBV6-1 and TRBJ2-5; tentatively, D is TRBD2 (6 bases). The specimen sequenced was thymus tissue. The TCR was taken from a boy less than two years old with a congenital heart defect but otherwise immunologically healthy. The CDR3 loop is CASSDLYAGGETQYF. CDR3 DNA sequence: TGTGCCAGCAGTGATTTATATGCCGGGGGAGAGACCCAGTACTTC.